This record concerns one T cell receptor (beta chain) sequence. Source study methods: Amplification with reference gene primers provided the estimates of nucleated cell counts. Libraries were prepared by immunoSEQ multiplex PCR; TCRdb keeps only in-frame clonotypes and omits some of them. Clonal size and the V and J genes are those of that table, whereas D and trimming came from the DNA. The repertoire holds around 190,000 clones, with roughly 90% as singletons. This record belongs to a study of blood T cell repertoires in COVID-19. Study-level information: The study drew acute and convalescent COVID-19 samples from the United States, Italy and Spain. Nucleic acid was either cDNA or gDNA, and it came from T cells, B-cell-depleted T cells, or PBMCs.

CDR1 and CDR2 (germline): LGHDT, YNNKEL (reference sequence). This CDR3 has 17 amino acids. The trim removed 6 bases at V and 0 bases at J, leaving 10 bases unmatched. The specimen sequenced was peripheral blood. V and J are TRBV3-1 (or the pseudogene TRBV3-2) and TRBJ2-1; 8 positions match TRBD2. This sequence originates from a man younger than 35 with active or convalescent COVID-19. The CDR3 nucleotides are TGTGCCAGCAGTCCGGTTAGCGGGGATTACTCCTACAATGAGCAGTTCTTC. As protein: CASSPVSGDYSYNEQFF.